A selection of T cell receptor beta chains follows, all from one sample in a study of T cell clones after liver transplantation. Using immunoSEQ multiplex PCR, the repertoire was profiled, and TCRdb retains in-frame clones only, with some absent. The data contain 20,000 to 30,000 clones, around two thirds of them singletons. The sample here was CD4+ T cells from blood, taken before liver transplant. The origin of the receptors is a human donor who received a liver transplant. Each CDR3 is given with its conserved first and last residue. The D gene is left open where the match is weak. Clone size is not always given. Where it is, it says once, few, many or a class for expanded clones.

J gene | D gene | clone size | V gene | CDR3 DNA | CDR3 protein
TRBJ1-2 | - | - | TRBV5-6 | TGTGCCAGCAGCTTGGTGGCAGGGAAGGAGAACACCTTC | CASSLVAGKENTF
TRBJ1-1 | - | - | TRBV6-5 | TGTGCCAGCACCTCGGGTAGACGGAACACTGAAGCTTTCTTT | CASTSGRRNTEAFF
TRBJ2-1 | - | - | TRBV7-9 | TGTGCCAGCAGCTTATTGGTCTACGATGAGCAGTTCTTC | CASSLLVYDEQFF
TRBJ1-6 | - | - | TRBV6-5 | TGTGCCAGCAGTTACTCGTTGGCAGGGAATTCACCCCTCCACTTT | CASSYSLAGNSPLHF
TRBJ2-5 | TRBD2 | - | TRBV11-2 | TGTGCCAGCAGCTTAGCCAGCGGGGGGGAGACCCAGTACTTC | CASSLASGGETQYF
TRBJ1-1 | - | - | TRBV18 | TGTGCCAGCTCAGAGAATATGAACACTGAAGCTTTCTTT | CASSENMNTEAFF
TRBJ2-1 | - | - | TRBV28 | TGTGCCAGCAGTTTCGCCCCAGGCAATGAGCAGTTCTTC | CASSFAPGNEQFF
TRBJ2-3 | - | large | TRBV21-1 | TGTGCCAGCAGGTCCGGGACTAGCGCCACAGATACGCAGTATTTT | CASRSGTSATDTQYF
TRBJ2-1 | TRBD2 | few | TRBV27 | TGTGCCAGCAGTTTACTGACTAGCGGGAGAACCAATGAGCAGTTCTTC | CASSLLTSGRTNEQFF
TRBJ2-1 | TRBD2 | - | TRBV9 | TGTGCCAGCACGACGGGAGGGCTCTACAATGAGCAGTTCTTC | CASTTGGLYNEQFF
TRBJ1-2 | TRBD1 | - | TRBV14 | TGTGCCAGCAGCCCCGCCACCCGGGACAGGGGGCATGGGTATCATGGCTACACCTTC | CASSPATRDRGHGYHGYTF
TRBJ1-6 | - | - | TRBV6-4 | TGTGCCAGCAGTGAGGGTGGTGGTTACTATAATTCACCCCTCCACTTT | CASSEGGGYYNSPLHF
TRBJ2-7 | - | - | TRBV29-1 | TGCAGCGTTGACGGGGGTGGGGACGAGCAGTACTTC | CSVDGGGDEQYF
TRBJ2-1 | - | - | TRBV9 | TGTGCCAGCAGCCTGAGCCCCAGGGAAAATGAGCAGTTCTTC | CASSLSPRENEQFF
TRBJ1-5 | TRBD1 | - | TRBV7-9 | TGTGCCAGCAGCTTAGCGAAGACAGGGGGCGAGTTTGGCAATCAGCCCCAGCATTTT | CASSLAKTGGEFGNQPQHF
TRBJ2-1 | - | - | TRBV18 | TGTGCCAGCTCTCCGACTCGCCTGACTAGTCAATACAATGAGCAGTTCTTC | CASSPTRLTSQYNEQFF